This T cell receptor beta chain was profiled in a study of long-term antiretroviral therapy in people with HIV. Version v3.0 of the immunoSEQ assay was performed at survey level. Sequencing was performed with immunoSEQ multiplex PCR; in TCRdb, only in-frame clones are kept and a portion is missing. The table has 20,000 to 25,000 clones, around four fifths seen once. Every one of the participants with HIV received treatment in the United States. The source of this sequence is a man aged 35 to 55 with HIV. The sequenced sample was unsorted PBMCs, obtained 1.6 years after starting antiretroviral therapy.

CDR3 amino acids: CASSGQVEDEQYF. Here the CDR3 DNA reads TGTGCCAGCAGTGGACAGGTCGAAGATGAGCAGTACTTC. The chain has TRBV2 and TRBJ2-7; D might be TRBD1 (6 bases). This CDR3 contains 13 residues. From germline, CDR1 is SNHLY and CDR2 FYNNEI. With 4 bases removed from V and 7 bases from J, the gap between germline ends came to 14 bases. Together with reference TRBV2 and TRBJ2-7, the CDR3 gives the full variable domain: EPEVTQTPSHQVTQMGQEVILRCVPISNHLYFYWYRQILGQKVEFLVSFYNNEISEKSEIFDDQFSVERPDGSNFTLKIRSTKLEDSAMYFCASSGQVEDEQYFGPGTRLTVT.